Included here is one T cell receptor (beta chain) sequence, with context. Profiled with immunoSEQ multiplex PCR; TCRdb holds only in-frame clones, not every one. The table lists over 200,000 clones, 83% of them singletons, with about 1.3% in the top ten. The sample is drawn from a study of blood T cell repertoires in COVID-19. CDR3 length: 15 amino acids. Trimming cost V 6 bases and J 0 bases, with 14 bases left between them. Germline V CDR1 and CDR2: MNHEY, SVGAGI. V is TRBV6-5 and J is TRBJ1-2; D ambiguous. Sequencing was performed on peripheral blood. The source is a woman younger than 45 with COVID-19, enrolled during active disease. The CDR3 region has the DNA TGTGCCAGCAGCCGCTCGAGTTTAGCTAACTATGGCTACACCTTC. It codes for CASSRSSLANYGYTF.